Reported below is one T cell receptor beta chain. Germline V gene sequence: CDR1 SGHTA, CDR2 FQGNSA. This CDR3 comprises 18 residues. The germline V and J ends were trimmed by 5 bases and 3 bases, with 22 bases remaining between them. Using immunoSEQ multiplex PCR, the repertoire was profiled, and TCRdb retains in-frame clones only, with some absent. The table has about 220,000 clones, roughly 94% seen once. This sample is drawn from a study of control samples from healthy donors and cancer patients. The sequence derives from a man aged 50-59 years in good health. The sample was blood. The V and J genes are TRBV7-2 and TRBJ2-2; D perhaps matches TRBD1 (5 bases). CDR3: CASSAGAARTFYTGELFF. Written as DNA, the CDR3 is TGTGCCAGCAGCGCTGGGGCAGCTAGAACCTTTTACACCGGGGAGCTGTTTTTT.